This T cell receptor beta chain was sequenced in a study of technical replicates of blood from a few donors. The protocol was immunoSEQ multiplex PCR, while the TCRdb copy is restricted to in-frame clones and leaves out a portion. This repertoire shows over 70,000 clones, about 94% found once; its top ten account for around 0.37%. Germline loops: CDR1 SGHNT, CDR2 YYREEE (reference sequence). V lost 0 bases, J lost 6 bases, and 8 bases stayed unmatched. This CDR3 is built from 16 residues. The sequence derives from a human donor in good health. This chain connects TRBV5-4 to TRBJ2-7; 11 bases match TRBD2. The source material was T cells isolated from PBMCs. CDR3 DNA sequence: TGTGCCAGCAGCTTGGGGTTTAGCGGGAGGGAAGTCGAGCAGTACTTC. It codes for CASSLGFSGREVEQYF. Full variable domain (outside the CDR3, taken from reference TRBV5-4 and TRBJ2-7): ETGVTQSPTHLIKTRGQQVTLRCSSQSGHNTVSWYQQALGQGPQFIFQYYREEENGRGNFPPRFSGLQFPNYSSELNVNALELDDSALYLCASSLGFSGREVEQYFGPGTRLTVT.